This TCR beta chain emerged from a study of cytomegalovirus exposure and HLA in healthy donors. Regarding this clone: Its antigen remains unknown.

Trimming left V 7 bases short and J 4 bases short, with 11 bases between. The CDR3 runs 14 residues. Germline assignment: CDR1 SNHLY and CDR2 FYNNEI. In the PCR, 60 Vbeta and 13 Jbeta primers were used. This table comes from immunoSEQ multiplex PCR, and its TCRdb copy is limited to in-frame clones, with some not included. The table lists 45,000 to 65,000 clones. Study observations and caveats: Being productive about 87% or about 30% of the time was typical of most TCR beta V segments in an earlier analysis. V segments that were indistinguishable, TRBV6-2 and TRBV6-3 among them, were omitted from analysis. There was a cluster of highly shared sequence variants that was likely a sequencing artifact.

This clonotype was sampled from a man younger than 35 in good health and CMV-seropositive. The V and J genes are TRBV2 and TRBJ1-6, with TRBD1 as a possible D gene (6 bases). Specimen: PBMCs. CDR3 amino acids: CASKGDTYNSPLHF. The DNA of the CDR3 is TGTGCCAGCAAAGGGGACACATATAATTCACCCCTCCACTTT.